This T cell receptor (beta chain) derives from a study of shared clonotypes between healthy human individuals. Study results and caveats: Naive subsets generally exceeded memory subsets in estimated richness. It was anticipated that sequencing depth would influence how many clonotypes donors shared.

On this clone itself: Its antigen is not known.

The test was conducted at deep level. Profiling relied on immunoSEQ multiplex PCR, and the TCRdb table lists in-frame clones only, not all of them. Here the sample spans 2 million to 2.5 million clones, roughly 95% being singletons. CDR3 length: 16 amino acids. Germline CDR1 reads MNHEY; CDR2 reads SVGAGI. V was clipped by 0 bases and J by 6 bases; unmatched bases: 7. The donors were adults (healthy and HIV-negative) with no recent acute infections or vaccinations. This chain connects TRBV6-5 to TRBJ1-4; 7 bases agree with TRBD1. The receptor was isolated from a man between 18 and 29 years old in good health. Sequenced input: naive CD4+ T cells sorted from blood. This sample's subset: CD45RA+ positively selected. The CDR3 region is CASSYSPDRVDEKLFF. The DNA for the CDR3 is TGTGCCAGCAGTTACTCTCCCGACAGGGTAGATGAAAAACTGTTTTTT.